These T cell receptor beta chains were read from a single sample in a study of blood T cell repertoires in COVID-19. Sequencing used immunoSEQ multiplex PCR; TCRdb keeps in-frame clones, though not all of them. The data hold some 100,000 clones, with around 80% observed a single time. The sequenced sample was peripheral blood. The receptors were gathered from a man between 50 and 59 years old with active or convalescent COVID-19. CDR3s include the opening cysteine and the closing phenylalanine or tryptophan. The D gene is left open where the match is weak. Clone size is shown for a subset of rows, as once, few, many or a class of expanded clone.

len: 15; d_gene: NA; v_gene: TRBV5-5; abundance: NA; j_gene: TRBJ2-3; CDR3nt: TGTGCCAGCAGCCCAGGGATATCCTCGGGAGATACGCAGTATTTT; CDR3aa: CASSPGISSGDTQYF
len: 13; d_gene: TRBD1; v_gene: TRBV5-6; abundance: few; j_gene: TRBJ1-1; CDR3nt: TGTGCCAGCAGCTCTACAGGGGGGACTGAAGCTTTCTTT; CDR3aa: CASSSTGGTEAFF
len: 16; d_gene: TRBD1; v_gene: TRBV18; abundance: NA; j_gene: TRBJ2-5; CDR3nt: TGTGCCAGCTCACCAGTTGTAGGGGGCCAGGGAGAGACCCAGTACTTC; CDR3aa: CASSPVVGGQGETQYF
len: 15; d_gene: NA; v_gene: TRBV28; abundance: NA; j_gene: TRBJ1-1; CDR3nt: TGTGCCAGCAGTTTAGGGGGCAATGCCGCCACTGAAGCTTTCTTT; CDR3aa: CASSLGGNAATEAFF
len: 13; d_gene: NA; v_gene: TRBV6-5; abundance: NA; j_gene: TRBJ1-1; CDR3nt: TGTGCCAGCAGGCCGACAGTGAACACTGAAGCTTTCTTT; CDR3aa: CASRPTVNTEAFF
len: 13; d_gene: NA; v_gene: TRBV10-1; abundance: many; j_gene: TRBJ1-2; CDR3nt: TGCGCCAGCAGTGAGAGTCCGCGGCATGGCTACACCTTC; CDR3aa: CASSESPRHGYTF
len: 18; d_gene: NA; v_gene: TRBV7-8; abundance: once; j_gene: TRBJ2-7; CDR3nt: TGTGCCAGCAGCTTATCCCGCCTCTTGGCAGGGGTCACTTACGAGCAGTACTTC; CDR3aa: CASSLSRLLAGVTYEQYF
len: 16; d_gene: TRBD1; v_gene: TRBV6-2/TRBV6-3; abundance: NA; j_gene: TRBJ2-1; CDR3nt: TGTGCCAGCAGTTACCCGACAGGGAGTCCTACCTATGAGCAGTTCTTC; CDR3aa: CASSYPTGSPTYEQFF
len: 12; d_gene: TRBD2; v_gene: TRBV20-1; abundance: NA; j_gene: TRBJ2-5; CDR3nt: TGCAGTGCTAGTCGGGGAGGGGAGACCCAGTACTTC; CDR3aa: CSASRGGETQYF
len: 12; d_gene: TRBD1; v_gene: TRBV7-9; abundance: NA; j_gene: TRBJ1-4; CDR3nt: TGTGCCAGCAGATGGGACAGTGAAAAACTGTTTTTT; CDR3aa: CASRWDSEKLFF
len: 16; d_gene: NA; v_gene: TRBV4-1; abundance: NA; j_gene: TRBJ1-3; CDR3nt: TGCGCCAGCAGCCACAGACAGATTCTCTCTGGAAACACCATATATTTT; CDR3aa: CASSHRQILSGNTIYF
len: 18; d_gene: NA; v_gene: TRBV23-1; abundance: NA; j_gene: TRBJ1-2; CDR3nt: TGCGCCAGCAGTCAATCGGAGGAGGGGCCCCCGGTGGGCTATGGCTACACCTTC; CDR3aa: CASSQSEEGPPVGYGYTF
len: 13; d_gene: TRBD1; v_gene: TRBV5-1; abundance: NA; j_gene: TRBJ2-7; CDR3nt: TGCGCCAGCAGCCCGGGACAGGGTGACGAGCAGTACTTC; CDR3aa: CASSPGQGDEQYF
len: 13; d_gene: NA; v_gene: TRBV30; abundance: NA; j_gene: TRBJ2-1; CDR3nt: TGTGCCTGGAGTGTTTTACTAGACGGTGAGCAGTTCTTC; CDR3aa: CAWSVLLDGEQFF
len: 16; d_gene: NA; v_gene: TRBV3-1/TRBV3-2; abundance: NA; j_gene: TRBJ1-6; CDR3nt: TGTGCCAGCAGCCAAGATTGGGCAGGGAGGACTTCACCCCTCCACTTT; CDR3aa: CASSQDWAGRTSPLHF
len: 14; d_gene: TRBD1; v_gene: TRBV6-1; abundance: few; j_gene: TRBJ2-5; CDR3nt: TGTGCCAGCAGTGAGGGGACAGGGCAAGAGACCCAGTACTTC; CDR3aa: CASSEGTGQETQYF
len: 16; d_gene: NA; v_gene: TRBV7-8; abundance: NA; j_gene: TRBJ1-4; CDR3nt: TGTGCCAGCAGCGCTACAGGCTGGGCAACTAATGAAAAACTGTTTTTT; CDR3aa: CASSATGWATNEKLFF
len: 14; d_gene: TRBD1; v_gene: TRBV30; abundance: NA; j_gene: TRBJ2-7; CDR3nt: TGTGCCTGGAGCCCGGGACAGGGACCCTACGAGCAGTACTTC; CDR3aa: CAWSPGQGPYEQYF
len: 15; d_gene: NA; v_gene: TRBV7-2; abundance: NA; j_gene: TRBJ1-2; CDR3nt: TGTGCCAGCAGCTTGGTCAGGGGACAAAACTATGGCTACACCTTC; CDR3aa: CASSLVRGQNYGYTF
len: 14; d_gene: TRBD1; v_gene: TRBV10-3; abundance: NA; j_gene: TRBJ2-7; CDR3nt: TGTGCCATCAGGGGTACAGACAGGGTCTACGAGCAGTACTTC; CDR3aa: CAIRGTDRVYEQYF
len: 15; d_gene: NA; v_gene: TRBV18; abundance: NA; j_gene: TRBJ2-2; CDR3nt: TGTGCCAGCTCACCACGGCAGGGTAACACCGGGGAGCTGTTTTTT; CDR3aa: CASSPRQGNTGELFF
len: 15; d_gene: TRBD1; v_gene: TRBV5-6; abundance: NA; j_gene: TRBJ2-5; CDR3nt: TGTGCCAGCAGCAGTCCGGGACAGGGAGCAAAGACCCAGTACTTC; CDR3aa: CASSSPGQGAKTQYF
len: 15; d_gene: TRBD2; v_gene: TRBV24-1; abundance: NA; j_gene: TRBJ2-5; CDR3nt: TGTGCCGCATCTAGCGGGGGGGAAGGGAAAGAGACCCAGTACTTC; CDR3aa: CAASSGGEGKETQYF
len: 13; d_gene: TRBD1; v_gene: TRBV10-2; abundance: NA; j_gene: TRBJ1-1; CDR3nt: TGCGCCAGCAGTGATCAGGGGGTGACTGAAGCTTTCTTT; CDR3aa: CASSDQGVTEAFF
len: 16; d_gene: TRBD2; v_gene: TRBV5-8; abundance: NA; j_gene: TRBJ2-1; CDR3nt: TGTGCCAGCGGACCTAGCGGGGGCCTCTTCTACAATGAGCAGTTCTTC; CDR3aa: CASGPSGGLFYNEQFF
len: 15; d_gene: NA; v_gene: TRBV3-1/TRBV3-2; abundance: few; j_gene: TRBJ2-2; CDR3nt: TGTGCCAGCAGCCAAGGACTAGTGAACACCGGGGAGCTGTTTTTT; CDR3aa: CASSQGLVNTGELFF
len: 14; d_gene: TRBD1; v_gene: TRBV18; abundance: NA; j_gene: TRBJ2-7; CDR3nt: TGTGCCAGCTCACCCCCCGGGACAGGGAACGAGCAGTACTTC; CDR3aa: CASSPPGTGNEQYF
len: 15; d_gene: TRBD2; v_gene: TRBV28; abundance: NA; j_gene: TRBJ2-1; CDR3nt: TGTGCCAGCACCCCAATAGCGGGGTTATACAATGAGCAGTTCTTC; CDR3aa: CASTPIAGLYNEQFF
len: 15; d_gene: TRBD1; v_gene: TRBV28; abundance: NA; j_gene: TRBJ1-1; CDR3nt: TGTGCCAGCAGTACCTGGACAGGGGGCAACACTGAAGCTTTCTTT; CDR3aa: CASSTWTGGNTEAFF
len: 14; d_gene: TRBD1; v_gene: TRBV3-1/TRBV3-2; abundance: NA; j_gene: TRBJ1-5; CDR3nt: TGTGCCAGCAGCGGGACAGGGGGAAATCAGCCCCAGCATTTT; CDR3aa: CASSGTGGNQPQHF
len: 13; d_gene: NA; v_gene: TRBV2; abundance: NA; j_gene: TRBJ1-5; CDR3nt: TGTGCCAGCAGTCCAGACAGTAATCAGCCCCAGCATTTT; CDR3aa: CASSPDSNQPQHF
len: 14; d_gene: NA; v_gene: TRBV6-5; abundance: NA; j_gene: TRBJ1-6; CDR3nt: TGTGCCAGCACCCCACAGTTTGATAATTCACCCCTCCACTTT; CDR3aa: CASTPQFDNSPLHF
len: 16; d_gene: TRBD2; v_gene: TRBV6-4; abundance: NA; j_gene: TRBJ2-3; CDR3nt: TGTGCCAGCAGTCGTATAGCGGGGGCTACCACAGATACGCAGTATTTT; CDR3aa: CASSRIAGATTDTQYF
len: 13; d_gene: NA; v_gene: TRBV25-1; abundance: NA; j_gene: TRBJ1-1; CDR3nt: TGTGCCAGCAGCTTAGGGGGGGGCACTGAAGCTTTCTTT; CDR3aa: CASSLGGGTEAFF
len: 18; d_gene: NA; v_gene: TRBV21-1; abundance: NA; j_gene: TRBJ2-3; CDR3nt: TGTGCCAGCAGCAAAAACCAGCGGGGGGGTAGACACACAGATACGCAGTATTTT; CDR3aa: CASSKNQRGGRHTDTQYF
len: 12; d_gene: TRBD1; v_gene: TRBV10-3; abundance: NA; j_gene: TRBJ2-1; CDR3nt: TGTGCCATGGGAGGACAGGGTAATGAGCAGTTCTTC; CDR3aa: CAMGGQGNEQFF
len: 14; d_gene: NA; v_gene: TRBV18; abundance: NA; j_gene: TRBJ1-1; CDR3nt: TGTGCCAGCTCACCAGATACAGGGAACACTGAAGCTTTCTTT; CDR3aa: CASSPDTGNTEAFF
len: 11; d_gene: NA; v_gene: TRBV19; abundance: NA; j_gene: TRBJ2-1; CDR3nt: TGTGCCAGTAGCCTAGCGCAGGAGCAGTTCTTC; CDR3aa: CASSLAQEQFF
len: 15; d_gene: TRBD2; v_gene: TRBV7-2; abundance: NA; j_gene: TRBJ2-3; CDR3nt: TGTGCCAGCAGTTCCACTAGCGGGGAGACAGATACGCAGTATTTT; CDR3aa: CASSSTSGETDTQYF
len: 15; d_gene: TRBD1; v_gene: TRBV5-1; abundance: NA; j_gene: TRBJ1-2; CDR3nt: TGCGCCAGCAGCTTGGAAGGTGGGACAGGGGTCGGCTACACCTTC; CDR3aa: CASSLEGGTGVGYTF
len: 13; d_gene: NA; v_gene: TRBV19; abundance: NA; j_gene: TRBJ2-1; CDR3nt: TGTGCCAGTAGTATGGGTAGCTCCGATGAGCAGTTCTTC; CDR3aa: CASSMGSSDEQFF
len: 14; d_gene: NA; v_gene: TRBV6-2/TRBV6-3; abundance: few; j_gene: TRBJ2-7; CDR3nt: TGTGCCAGCAGTAACCCACTAGGCAAAAACGAGCAGTACTTC; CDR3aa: CASSNPLGKNEQYF
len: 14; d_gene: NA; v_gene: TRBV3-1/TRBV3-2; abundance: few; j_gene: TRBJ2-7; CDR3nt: TGTGCCAGCAGCCTCAGATGGGCTTTCTACGAGCAGTACTTC; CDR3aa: CASSLRWAFYEQYF
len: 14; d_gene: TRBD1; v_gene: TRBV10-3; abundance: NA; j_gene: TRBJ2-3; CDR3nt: TGTGCCATCAGGCCGGGACAGGACACAGATACGCAGTATTTT; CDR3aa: CAIRPGQDTDTQYF
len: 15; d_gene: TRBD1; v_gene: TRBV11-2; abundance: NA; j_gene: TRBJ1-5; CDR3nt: TGTGCCAGCAGCTTAGGGACAGGGTTCAATCAGCCCCAGCATTTT; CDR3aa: CASSLGTGFNQPQHF
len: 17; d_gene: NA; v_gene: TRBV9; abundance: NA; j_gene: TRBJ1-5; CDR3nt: TGTGCCAGCAGGGGAGAGGGAGGGCTCTATAGCAATCAGCCCCAGCATTTT; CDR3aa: CASRGEGGLYSNQPQHF